This note documents a single T cell receptor (beta chain) sequence. As yet, its antigen is unknown. This entry comes from a study of identical twins. TCRdb redid the calling of the 5' RACE reads with MiXCR, one entry per CDR3 protein. This sample has a few hundred thousand distinct CDR3 sequences; roughly an eighth occur once, and the top ten carry approximately 0.98%. General study findings and limits: Memory repertoires showed no such pattern, whereas abundant cord blood beta clonotypes carried fewer insertions. Low generation probability was overrepresented in out-of-frame alpha sequences shared by twins. Model-predicted out-of-frame TCR alpha sharing fell below observed values in monozygotic twins.

The same sample was also studied in work on yellow fever vaccine responses in identical twins.

Sequenced: CD4+ T cells sorted from blood. The receptor was isolated from a woman aged 18-35 years in good health.

The CDR3 sequence is CASSYTSVGTEAFF. The DNA for the CDR3 is TGTGCCAGCAGTTACACATCTGTGGGTACTGAAGCTTTCTTT. The chain couples TRBV6-2 or TRBV6-3 to TRBJ1-1; D gene uncertain. The CDR3 has 14 amino acids. Trimming took 2 bases from V and 5 from J, leaving 12 bases between them. Germline V lookup: CDR1 MNHEY, CDR2 SVGEGT.